This T cell receptor (beta chain) comes out of a study of blood T cell repertoires in COVID-19. Study in general: Material from acute and convalescent COVID-19 was sourced from the United States, Italy and Spain.

CDR1 SGHDN and CDR2 FVKESK come from the germline V gene. CDR3 size: 17 residues. V lost 0 bases to trimming and J lost 5 bases; unmatched junction nucleotides: 9. Libraries were prepared by immunoSEQ multiplex PCR; TCRdb keeps only in-frame clonotypes and omits some of them. The sample comprises about 220,000 clones, around 82% of which are singletons, and approximately 2.9% rests with the top ten. The genes are TRBV14 and TRBJ2-3; 9 nucleotides line up with TRBD1. The sequence was obtained from a woman aged 25 to 39 who had recovered from COVID-19. Material: peripheral blood. For the CDR3, the DNA is TGTGCCAGCAGCCAAGAGTTTAAGGACAGGGGCCGAGATACGCAGTATTTT. This gives the protein CASSQEFKDRGRDTQYF.